Below, one T cell receptor (beta chain) is given with its context. The V gene lost 5 bases and the J gene lost 1 base, with 17 bases spanning the gap. Per the germline V gene, CDR1 is LGHNA and CDR2 is YNFKEQ. The CDR3 has 16 amino acids. These data originate in a study of blood T cell repertoires in COVID-19. TCRdb keeps only in-frame clones here, not all; method: immunoSEQ multiplex PCR. This table holds roughly 360,000 clones, more than 70% found once. Sequenced input: PBMCs or T cells enriched from blood (not recorded which). This TCR derives from a man aged 25 to 40 who had recovered from COVID-19. V gene TRBV4-2 combines with J gene TRBJ1-1; D possibly corresponds to TRBD1 (6 bases). Here the CDR3 DNA reads TGTGCCAGCAGCGCATTCGAACAGGGTACGAACACTGAAGCTTTCTTT. Translated: CASSAFEQGTNTEAFF.